Following are 22 T cell receptor beta chains from one sample sequenced in a study of PD-L1 blockade in urothelial cancer. Assay: immunoSEQ multiplex PCR; the TCRdb copy retains only in-frame clones and omits some. The table records about 70,000 clones, 85% to 90% of them present only once. Time point reported: pretreatment peripheral blood. The material was PBMCs, obtained around atezolizumab (anti-PD-L1) treatment. These receptors were collected from an older man with urothelial cancer.

The chain uses TRBV19 and TRBJ2-1; 13 bases match TRBD2. There are 14 residues in the CDR3. Germline CDR1 is LNHDA and CDR2 is SQIVND (reference sequence). The V and J ends lost 4 bases and 8 bases, in that order; junction bases with no gene match: 2. The CDR3 sequence: CASSTGLAGYEQFF. In nucleotides, the CDR3 is TGTGCCAGTAGTACGGGACTAGCGGGATATGAGCAGTTCTTC. Combining the CDR3 with reference TRBV19 and TRBJ2-1 gives the whole variable domain DGGITQSPKYLFRKEGQNVTLSCEQNLNHDAMYWYRQDPGQGLRLIYYSQIVNDFQKGDIAEGYSVSREKKESFPLTVTSAQKNPTAFYLCASSTGLAGYEQFFGPGTRLTVL.

V usage is TRBV7-9 and J usage is TRBJ1-4; TRBD1 matches 9 bases. After removal of 7 bases from V and 7 bases from J, the junction contained 7 bases not matched to a gene. Germline V gene lookup returns CDR1 SEHNR and CDR2 FQNEAQ (reference sequence). The CDR3 length is 14 residues. Written as DNA, the CDR3 is TGTGCCAGCACCAACAGGGGGCGGGGTGAAAAACTGTTTTTT. Its translation is CASTNRGRGEKLFF.

In this sample, this clone turned up once. This chain joins TRBV19 and TRBJ2-1; a weak D match, TRBD2 (5 bases). This CDR3 is 14 amino acids long. The V gene's germline CDR1 is LNHDA and CDR2 SQIVND (reference sequence). V was clipped by 4 bases and J by 10 bases, with 17 bases between them. The CDR3 reads CASSKDWIRMEQFF. The CDR3 DNA follows: TGTGCCAGTAGTAAGGACTGGATCAGAATGGAGCAGTTCTTC.

DNA of the CDR3: TGTGCCAGCAGCCTAGGACTAGCCCGGATTGGCACCGGGGAGCTGTTTTTT. Its protein is CASSLGLARIGTGELFF. The chain employs TRBV7-2 and TRBJ2-2, with 8 bases that match TRBD2. CDR1 and CDR2 from the germline V gene are SGHTA and FQGNSA. This CDR3 comprises 17 residues. The J segment lost 4 bases and the V segment lost 5 bases, leaving 12 bases of the junction unmatched. The full variable domain, its missing parts supplied by reference TRBV7-2 and TRBJ2-2, is GAGVSQSPSNKVTEKGKDVELRCDPISGHTALYWYRQSLGQGLEFLIYFQGNSAPDKSGLPSDRFSAERTGGSVSTLTIQRTQQEDSAVYLCASSLGLARIGTGELFFGEGSRLTVL.

This chain uses TRBV6-5 with TRBJ1-1; D remains ambiguous. The V gene's germline CDR1 is MNHEY and CDR2 SVGAGI. The CDR3 totals 15 residues. V was pared by 5 bases and J by 0 bases, with 13 bases between. CDR3 protein: CASSPSGNMNTEAFF. CDR3 in DNA: TGTGCCAGCAGTCCCTCGGGAAACATGAACACTGAAGCTTTCTTT.

In its sample, this clone was seen a few times. The CDR3 DNA follows: TGTGCCAGCAGCTTAGCCCCGGGACTCATCTCTGGAAACACCATATATTTT. Protein sequence: CASSLAPGLISGNTIYF. The rearrangement joins TRBV11-2 to TRBJ1-3; the D gene is possibly TRBD1 (5 bases). The V end was cut by 1 base, the J end by 0 bases, with 13 bases between. From germline, CDR1 is SGHAT and CDR2 FQNNGV. CDR3 length: 17 amino acids.

This rearrangement joins TRBV10-2 to TRBJ1-2, with 9 bases matching TRBD1. This CDR3 region has 15 residues. After removal of 5 bases from V and 0 bases from J, the junction contained 4 bases not matched to a gene. Germline CDR1 and CDR2: WSHSY and SAAADI. CDR3 sequence reads: CASSPRQGANYGYTF. CDR3 DNA: TGCGCCAGCAGTCCCAGACAGGGGGCTAACTATGGCTACACCTTC.

The gene calls are TRBV28 and TRBJ2-2; TRBD1 matches at 8 bases. CDR1 is MDHEN and CDR2 is SYDVKM in the germline V gene. The CDR3 loop spans 14 amino acids. The J segment lost 3 bases and the V segment lost 11 bases, leaving 8 bases of the junction unmatched. This chain's CDR3 is CASRDRPYTGELFF. In DNA form, the CDR3 reads TGTGCCTCACGGGACAGGCCCTACACCGGGGAGCTGTTTTTT.

This chain joins TRBV2 and TRBJ1-5; tentative D call: TRBD1 (5 bases). This CDR3 spans 14 amino acids. Germline V gene data show CDR1 as SNHLY and CDR2 as FYNNEI. V was pared by 4 bases and J by 9 bases, with 16 bases between. The CDR3 protein is CASSGPSRQLPQHF. CDR3 sequence (DNA): TGTGCCAGCAGTGGTCCATCCCGACAGCTGCCCCAGCATTTT. Together with reference TRBV2 and TRBJ1-5, the CDR3 gives the full variable domain: EPEVTQTPSHQVTQMGQEVILRCVPISNHLYFYWYRQILGQKVEFLVSFYNNEISEKSEIFDDQFSVERPDGSNFTLKIRSTKLEDSAMYFCASSGPSRQLPQHFGDGTRLSIL.

The chain recombines TRBV6-5 with TRBJ1-1; possible D gene TRBD1, 6 bases. The length of the CDR3 is 14 residues. Trimming stripped 2 bases from V and 6 bases from J, with 13 bases between. CDR1 is MNHEY, CDR2 SVGAGI, per germline. CDR3 sequence: CASSYSWQGSEAFF. The DNA of the CDR3 is TGTGCCAGCAGTTACAGTTGGCAGGGGTCTGAAGCTTTCTTT.

The CDR3 reads CASSGSGELFF. The CDR3 nucleotides read TGCGCCAGCAGTGGCAGCGGGGAGCTGTTTTTT. The chain combines TRBV10-2 with TRBJ2-2; D gene unclear. The V and J ends lost 4 bases and 7 bases respectively, with 4 bases between them. Germline loops: CDR1 WSHSY, CDR2 SAAADI. This CDR3 is built from 11 residues.

A single count supports this clone. V is TRBV6-1 and J is TRBJ1-2; D is unclear. The germline V and J ends were trimmed by 6 bases and 5 bases, with 13 bases remaining between them. The CDR3 loop spans 13 amino acids. Germline CDR1 reads MNHNS; CDR2 reads SASEGT. CDR3 loop: CASRILTGYGYTF. Here the CDR3 DNA reads TGTGCCAGCAGAATTTTGACGGGTTATGGCTACACCTTC.

V is TRBV2 and J is TRBJ2-3; possible D gene TRBD2, 6 bases. The CDR3 runs 11 residues. The germline gives CDR1 SNHLY, CDR2 FYNNEI. V was shortened by 6 bases and J by 6 bases, with 7 bases between the two germline ends. The CDR3 sequence is CASREGDTQYF. In DNA, the CDR3 is TGTGCCAGCAGGGAGGGGGATACGCAGTATTTT.

The V call is TRBV11-2, the J call TRBJ2-7; 9 nucleotides align to TRBD2. This CDR3 region has 14 residues. The V gene end was trimmed by 4 bases and the J gene end by 3 bases; junction bases not matched to a gene: 4. The germline CDR1 and CDR2 sequences are SGHAT and FQNNGV. CDR3 sequence (DNA): TGTGCCAGCAGCTCGGGACTAGCCCTCTACGAGCAGTACTTC. Encoded protein: CASSSGLALYEQYF.

This clone was counted a single time. The chain is built from TRBV27 and TRBJ1-1; D unclear. Germline lookup yields CDR1 MNHEY and CDR2 SMNVEV (reference sequence). This CDR3 is 14 amino acids long. V was pared by 5 bases and J by 1 base, with 11 bases between. CDR3 sequence (DNA): TGTGCCAGCAGTCCGAACAGAAGGAACACTGAAGCTTTCTTT. Encoded protein: CASSPNRRNTEAFF.

This sequence joins TRBV11-2 and TRBJ2-1, with TRBD2 matching over 13 bases. The germline V gene encodes CDR1 SGHAT and CDR2 FQNNGV. The CDR3 extends over 16 amino acids. The J segment lost 4 bases and the V segment lost 5 bases, leaving 5 bases of the junction unmatched. CDR3 sequence (DNA): TGTGCCAGCAGCCCCATGACTAGCGGGAGGTACAATGAGCAGTTCTTC. Its translation: CASSPMTSGRYNEQFF.

V is TRBV7-3 and J is TRBJ2-3; 10 nucleotides match TRBD2. V shed 8 bases and J 4 bases; nucleotides not matched to a gene: 3. The CDR3 sequence is 13 residues long. In germline, CDR1 is SGHTA, CDR2 FQGTGA. In nucleotides, the CDR3 is TGTGCCAGCGGAGCGGGAGGGCCAGATACGCAGTATTTT. This translates into CASGAGGPDTQYF.

J is TRBJ1-2 and V is TRBV27, with D perhaps TRBD1 (6 bases). Germline loops: CDR1 MNHEY, CDR2 SMNVEV (reference sequence). V dropped 6 bases and J dropped 5 bases, with 16 bases sitting between them. CDR3 length: 14 amino acids. CDR3 bases: TGTGCCAGCAGACCGCCGGGGGGCACATATGGCTACACCTTC. It codes for CASRPPGGTYGYTF.

V is TRBV11-2 and J is TRBJ1-1, with 10 bases lining up with TRBD1. The J segment lost 5 bases and the V segment lost 4 bases, leaving 7 bases of the junction unmatched. CDR3 size: 15 residues. CDR1 and CDR2 from the germline V gene are SGHAT and FQNNGV. The DNA of the CDR3 is TGTGCCAGCAGCTCGACAGGGGGCAAGGCTACTGAAGCTTTCTTT. Its protein is CASSSTGGKATEAFF.

This clone turned up a few times. The rearrangement links TRBV29-1 to TRBJ1-5, with TRBD1 identical over 7 bases. J was trimmed by 0 bases and V by 6 bases; bases with no gene match: 20. CDR3 length: 19 amino acids. Germline loops: CDR1 SQVTM, CDR2 ANQGSEA. CDR3 amino acids: CSVEILGRMDRYSNQPQHF. In nucleotides, the CDR3 is TGCAGCGTGGAAATCCTAGGAAGAATGGACAGGTATAGCAATCAGCCCCAGCATTTT.

The rearrangement uses TRBV6-4 and TRBJ2-1, with 11 bases matching TRBD1. V dropped 6 bases and J dropped 9; count of bases not matched to a gene: 4. The CDR3 consists of 13 residues. Germline V gene data show CDR1 as MRHNA and CDR2 as SNTAGT. CDR3 DNA: TGTGCCAGCAGAGGACAGGGGGCAGTTGAGCAGTTCTTC. This gives the protein CASRGQGAVEQFF.

The chain employs TRBV11-2 and TRBJ2-2; 8 bases fit TRBD1. Trimming at V came to 6 bases and at J to 5 bases, leaving 14 bases not matched to a gene. The CDR3 runs to 17 residues. The germline CDR1 and CDR2 sequences are SGHAT and FQNNGV. The CDR3 reads CASRDSSGGVKTGELFF. DNA of the CDR3: TGTGCCAGCAGAGACAGCTCAGGGGGCGTAAAAACCGGGGAGCTGTTTTTT.